The rows below give T cell receptor beta chains drawn from one sample of a study of response to subunit inactivated influenza vaccine. Each CDR3 protein gets one entry after TCRdb re-called the RT-PCR reads with MiXCR. The repertoire has about 700,000 distinct CDR3 sequences, around 14% of them found once; the top ten carry 6.5% to 8.5%. The source material was PBMCs from blood, sampled 14 to 15 days before vaccination. These TCRs come from a man aged 50 to 59 who received an inactivated influenza vaccine. CDR3s include the opening cysteine and the closing phenylalanine or tryptophan. A D gene is named only where the DNA matches it firmly. Clone size appears in some rows only: once, few, many, or a class for an expanded clone.

v_gene	j_gene	abundance	d_gene	CDR3aa	CDR3nt
TRBV12-3/TRBV12-4	TRBJ1-3	few	.	CASSFTSGNTIYF	TGTGCCAGCAGTTTTACCTCCGGAAACACCATATATTTT
TRBV2	TRBJ2-6	.	.	CAISFSRQGGAGANVLTF	TGTGCCATCAGTTTCTCCCGCCAGGGGGGGGCTGGGGCCAACGTCCTGACTTTC
TRBV10-1	TRBJ1-1	.	.	CASSSGKNTEAFF	TGCGCCAGCAGTTCAGGCAAGAACACTGAAGCTTTCTTT
TRBV11-2	TRBJ2-1	few	.	CASSFQSALRDNEQFF	TGTGCCAGCAGCTTTCAGTCCGCACTCCGGGACAATGAGCAGTTCTTC
TRBV20-1	TRBJ2-1	.	.	CSARIMNYNEQFF	TGCAGTGCTCGAATAATGAACTACAATGAGCAGTTCTTC
TRBV5-1	TRBJ2-7	many	.	CASSPEPGAREQYF	TGCGCCAGCAGCCCAGAACCGGGGGCTAGGGAGCAGTACTTC
TRBV7-8	TRBJ1-1	many	.	CASSLDGGWNTEAFF	TGTGCCAGCAGCTTAGATGGGGGGTGGAACACTGAAGCTTTCTTT
TRBV6-2/TRBV6-3	TRBJ2-1	once	TRBD1	CASSYPGTVSNEQFF	TGTGCCAGCAGTTACCCCGGGACAGTGTCCAATGAGCAGTTCTTC
TRBV3-1	TRBJ2-6	.	.	CASSHPLSGANVLTF	TGTGCCAGCAGCCATCCGTTATCTGGGGCCAACGTCCTGACTTTC
TRBV6-5	TRBJ1-2	.	.	CASSSLYYGYTF	TGTGCCAGCAGTTCCCTTTACTATGGCTACACCTTC
TRBV6-2/TRBV6-3	TRBJ2-5	few	.	CASSLDGIQETQYF	TGTGCCAGCAGCTTAGACGGAATCCAAGAGACCCAGTACTTC
TRBV7-6	TRBJ2-1	few	TRBD2	CASSFLSASGTIGGEQFF	TGTGCCAGCAGCTTCTTATCCGCTAGCGGGACGATCGGAGGTGAGCAGTTCTTC
TRBV5-1	TRBJ2-7	few	.	CASSLAWSDRGSYEQYF	TGCGCCAGCAGCTTGGCCTGGTCGGATAGGGGGTCCTACGAGCAGTACTTC
TRBV20-1	TRBJ2-1	few	.	CSATKRDSSYNEQFF	TGCAGTGCTACAAAGCGAGATAGCTCCTACAATGAGCAGTTCTTC
TRBV24-1	TRBJ2-1	.	.	CATSEYGTHNEQFF	TGTGCCACCAGTGAGTACGGGACTCACAATGAGCAGTTCTTC
TRBV12-3/TRBV12-4	TRBJ2-5	.	.	CASSLVLGGAETQYF	TGTGCCAGCAGTTTAGTCCTAGGTGGGGCAGAGACCCAGTACTTC
TRBV4-3	TRBJ1-2	.	TRBD1	CASSQAGQGTNYGYTF	TGCGCCAGCAGCCAAGCGGGACAGGGGACTAACTATGGCTACACCTTC
TRBV12-3/TRBV12-4	TRBJ2-7	many	.	CASSLMSLYEQYF	TGTGCCAGCAGTTTAATGTCCCTCTACGAGCAGTACTTC
TRBV6-6	TRBJ1-2	many	.	CASSLGGADGYTF	TGTGCCAGCAGTTTAGGAGGGGCGGATGGCTACACCTTC
TRBV6-1	TRBJ1-2	.	.	CASLDSRPNYGYTF	TGTGCCAGCTTGGACAGCCGCCCTAACTATGGCTACACCTTC